This T cell receptor beta chain was sequenced in a study of shared clonotypes between healthy human individuals. Regarding the study as a whole: Rarefaction exposed incomplete sorted-subset sequencing despite large depth.

Naive CD8 cells were CD45RO-negative, positively selected for CCR7, excluding terminally differentiated effector memory CD45RA+ cells. V lost 5 bases, J lost 7 bases, and 21 bases lay in between. In germline, CDR1 is SGHAT, CDR2 FQNNGV. This CDR3 has 15 amino acids. Worth noting for this clone: Its antigen is not known.

Assay used: immunoSEQ multiplex PCR; TCRdb lists only in-frame clones, some missing. Among about 600,000 clones listed, 95% to 98% were seen once. This TCR came from a man aged 25 to 40 in good health. The specimen was naive CD8+ T cells sorted from blood. V gene TRBV11-2 combines with J gene TRBJ2-7, with D possibly being TRBD1 (6 bases). The CDR3 loop is CASSLQQGSSREQYF. The CDR3 nucleotides are TGTGCCAGCAGCCTTCAACAGGGTTCCTCCAGAGAGCAGTACTTC.